The present T cell receptor beta chain was sequenced within a study of blood T cell repertoires in COVID-19. About the research overall: Collection of acute and convalescent COVID-19 samples took place in the United States, Italy and Spain. Nucleic acid was either cDNA or gDNA, and it came from T cells, B-cell-depleted T cells, or PBMCs.

This CDR3 is 13 amino acids long. In germline, CDR1 is WSHSY, CDR2 SAAADI. To note about this clone: The junction and the germline gene differ at one end; a read error may be behind it.

Sequenced by immunoSEQ multiplex PCR; TCRdb stores in-frame clones only, minus some. The sample includes 250,000 or so clones, about four fifths of them seen just once. The chain recombines TRBV10-2 with TRBJ2-7; D remains unclear. The sequence derives from a woman aged 18-29 years with acute or convalescent COVID-19. The sequenced sample was peripheral blood. CDR3 sequence (DNA): TGCGCCAGCAGAGAGTACTCCTCCTACGAGCAGTACTTC. This encodes CASREYSSYEQYF.